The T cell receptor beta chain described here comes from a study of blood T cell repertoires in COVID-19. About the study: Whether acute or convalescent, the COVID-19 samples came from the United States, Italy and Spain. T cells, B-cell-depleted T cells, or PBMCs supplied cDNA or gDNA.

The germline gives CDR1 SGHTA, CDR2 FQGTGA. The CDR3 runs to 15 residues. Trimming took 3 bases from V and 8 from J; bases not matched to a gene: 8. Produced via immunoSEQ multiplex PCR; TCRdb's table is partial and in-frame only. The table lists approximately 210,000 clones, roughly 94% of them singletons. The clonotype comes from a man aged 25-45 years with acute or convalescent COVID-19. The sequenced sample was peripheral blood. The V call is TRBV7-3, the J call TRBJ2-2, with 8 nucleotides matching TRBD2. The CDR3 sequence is CASSFRTGGVGELFF. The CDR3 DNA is TGTGCCAGCAGCTTCCGGACGGGAGGGGTAGGGGAGCTGTTTTTT.